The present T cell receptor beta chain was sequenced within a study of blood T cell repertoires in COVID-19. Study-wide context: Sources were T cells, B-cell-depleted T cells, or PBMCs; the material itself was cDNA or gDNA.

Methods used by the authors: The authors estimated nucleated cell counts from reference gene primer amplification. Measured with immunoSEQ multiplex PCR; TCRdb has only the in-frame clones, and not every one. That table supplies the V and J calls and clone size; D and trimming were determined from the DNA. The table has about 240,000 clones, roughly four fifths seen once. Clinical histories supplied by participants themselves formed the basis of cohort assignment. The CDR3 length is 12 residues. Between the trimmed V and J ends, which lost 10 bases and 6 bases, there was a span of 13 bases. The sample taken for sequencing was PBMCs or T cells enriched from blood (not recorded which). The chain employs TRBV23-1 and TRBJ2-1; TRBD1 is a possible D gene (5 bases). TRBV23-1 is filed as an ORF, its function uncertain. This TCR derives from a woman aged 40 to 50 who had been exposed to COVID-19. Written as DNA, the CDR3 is TGCGCCACTTGGACAAGGACCAATGAGCAGTTCTTC. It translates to CATWTRTNEQFF.